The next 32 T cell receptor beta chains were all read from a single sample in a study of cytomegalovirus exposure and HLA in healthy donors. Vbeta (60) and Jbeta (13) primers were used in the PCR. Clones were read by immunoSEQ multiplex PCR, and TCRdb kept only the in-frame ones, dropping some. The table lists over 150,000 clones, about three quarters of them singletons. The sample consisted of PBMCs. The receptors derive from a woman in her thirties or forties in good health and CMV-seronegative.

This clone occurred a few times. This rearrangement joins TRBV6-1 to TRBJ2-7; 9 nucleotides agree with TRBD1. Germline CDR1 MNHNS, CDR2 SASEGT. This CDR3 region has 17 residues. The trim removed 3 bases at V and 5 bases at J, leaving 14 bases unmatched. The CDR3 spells CASSDEGQGWDMDEQYF. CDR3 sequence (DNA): TGTGCCAGCAGTGATGAGGGACAGGGATGGGATATGGACGAGCAGTACTTC.

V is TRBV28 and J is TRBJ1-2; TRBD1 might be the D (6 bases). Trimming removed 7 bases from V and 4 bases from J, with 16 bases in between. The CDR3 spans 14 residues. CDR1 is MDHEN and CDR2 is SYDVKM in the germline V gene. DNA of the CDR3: TGTGCCAGCACTTCCTCCGGGGGGGCCTATGGCTACACCTTC. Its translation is CASTSSGGAYGYTF.

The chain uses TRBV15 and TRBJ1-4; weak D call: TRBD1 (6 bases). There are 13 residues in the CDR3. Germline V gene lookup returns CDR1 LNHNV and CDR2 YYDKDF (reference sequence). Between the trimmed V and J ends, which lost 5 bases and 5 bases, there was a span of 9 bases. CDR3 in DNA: TGTGCCACCAGCGGACAGTTAAATGAAAAACTGTTTTTT. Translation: CATSGQLNEKLFF.

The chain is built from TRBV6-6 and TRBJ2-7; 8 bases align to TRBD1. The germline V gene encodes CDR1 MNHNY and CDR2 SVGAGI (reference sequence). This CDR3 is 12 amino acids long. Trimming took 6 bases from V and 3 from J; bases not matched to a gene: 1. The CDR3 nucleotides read TGTGCCAGCAGCGACAGGGGCTACGAGCAGTACTTC. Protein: CASSDRGYEQYF.

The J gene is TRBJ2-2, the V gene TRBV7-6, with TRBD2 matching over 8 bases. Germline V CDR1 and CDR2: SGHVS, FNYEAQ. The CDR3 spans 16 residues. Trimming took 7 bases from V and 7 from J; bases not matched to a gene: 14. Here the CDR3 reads CASKALERGPRGELFF. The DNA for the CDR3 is TGTGCCAGCAAGGCCCTGGAGCGGGGGCCCCGCGGGGAGCTGTTTTTT. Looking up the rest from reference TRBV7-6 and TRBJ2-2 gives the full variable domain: GAGVSQSPRYKVTKRGQDVALRCDPISGHVSLYWYRQALGQGPEFLTYFNYEAQQDKSGLPNDRFSAERPEGSISTLTIQRTEQRDSAMYRCASKALERGPRGELFFGEGSRLTVL.

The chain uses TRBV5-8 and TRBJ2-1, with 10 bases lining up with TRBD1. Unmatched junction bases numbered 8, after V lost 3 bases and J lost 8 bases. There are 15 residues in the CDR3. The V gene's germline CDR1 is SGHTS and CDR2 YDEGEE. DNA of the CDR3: TGTGCCAGCAGCTCGGGGACAGGGGTAGTCGATGAGCAGTTCTTC. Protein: CASSSGTGVVDEQFF.

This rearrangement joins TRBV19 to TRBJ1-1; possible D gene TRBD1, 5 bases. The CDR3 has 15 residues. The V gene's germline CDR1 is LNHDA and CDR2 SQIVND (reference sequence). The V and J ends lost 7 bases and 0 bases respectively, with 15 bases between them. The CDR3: CASTLDIPMNTEAFF. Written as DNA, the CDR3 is TGTGCCAGTACCTTGGACATCCCCATGAACACTGAAGCTTTCTTT.

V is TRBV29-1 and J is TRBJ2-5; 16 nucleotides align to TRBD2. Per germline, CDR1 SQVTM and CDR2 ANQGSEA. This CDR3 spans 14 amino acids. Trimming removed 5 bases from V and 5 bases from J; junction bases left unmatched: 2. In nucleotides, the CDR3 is TGCAGCGTTCGGGGACTAGCGGGAGGGGAGACCCAGTACTTC. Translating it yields CSVRGLAGGETQYF.

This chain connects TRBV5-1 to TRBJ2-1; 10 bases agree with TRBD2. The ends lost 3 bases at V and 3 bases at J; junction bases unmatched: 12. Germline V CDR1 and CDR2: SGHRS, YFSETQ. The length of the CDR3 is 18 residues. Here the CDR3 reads CASSSQPRLAGIYNEQFF. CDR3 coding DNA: TGCGCCAGCAGCTCTCAGCCCCGACTAGCGGGTATCTACAATGAGCAGTTCTTC.

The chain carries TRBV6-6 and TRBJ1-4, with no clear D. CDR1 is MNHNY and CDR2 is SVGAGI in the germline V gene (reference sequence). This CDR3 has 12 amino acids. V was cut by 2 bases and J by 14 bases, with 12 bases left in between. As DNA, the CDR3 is TGTGCCAGCAGTTACAGTTCAGGTCGGCTGTTTTTT. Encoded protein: CASSYSSGRLFF.

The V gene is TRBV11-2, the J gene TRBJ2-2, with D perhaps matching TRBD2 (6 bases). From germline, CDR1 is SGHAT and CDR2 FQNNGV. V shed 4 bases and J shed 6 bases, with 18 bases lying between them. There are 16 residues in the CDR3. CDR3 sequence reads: CASSSAPRDLPGELFF. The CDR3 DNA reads TGTGCCAGCAGCTCAGCCCCAAGGGACTTACCCGGGGAGCTGTTTTTT.

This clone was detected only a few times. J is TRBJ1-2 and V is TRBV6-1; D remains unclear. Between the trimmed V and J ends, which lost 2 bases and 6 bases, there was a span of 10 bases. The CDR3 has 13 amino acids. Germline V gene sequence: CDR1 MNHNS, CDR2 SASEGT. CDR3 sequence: CASSETVSDGYTF. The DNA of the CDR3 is TGTGCCAGCAGTGAAACAGTATCGGATGGCTACACCTTC.

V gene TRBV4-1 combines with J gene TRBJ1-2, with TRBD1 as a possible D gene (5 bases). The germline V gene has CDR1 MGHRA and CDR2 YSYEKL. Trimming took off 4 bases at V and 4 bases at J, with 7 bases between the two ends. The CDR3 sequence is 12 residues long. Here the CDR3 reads CASSPTGYGYTF. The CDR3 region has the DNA TGCGCCAGCAGCCCAACAGGCTATGGCTACACCTTC.

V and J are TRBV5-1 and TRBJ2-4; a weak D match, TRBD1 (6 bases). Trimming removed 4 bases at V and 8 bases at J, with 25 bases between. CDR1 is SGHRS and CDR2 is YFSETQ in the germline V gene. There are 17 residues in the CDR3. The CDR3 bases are TGCGCCAGCAGCGCAGCCTTACAGGGATTCTCTAGGGACATTCAGTACTTC. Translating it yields CASSAALQGFSRDIQYF.

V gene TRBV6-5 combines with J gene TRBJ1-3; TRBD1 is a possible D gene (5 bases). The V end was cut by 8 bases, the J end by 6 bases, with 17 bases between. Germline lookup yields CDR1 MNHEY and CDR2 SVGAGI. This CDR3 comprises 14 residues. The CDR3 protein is CASGTGKGENTIYF. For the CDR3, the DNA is TGTGCCAGCGGAACAGGAAAGGGTGAAAACACCATATATTTT.

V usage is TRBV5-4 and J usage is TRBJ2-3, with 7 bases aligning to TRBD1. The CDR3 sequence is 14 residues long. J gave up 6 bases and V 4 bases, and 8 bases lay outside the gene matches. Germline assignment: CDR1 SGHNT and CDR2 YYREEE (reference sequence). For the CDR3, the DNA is TGTGCCAGCAGCATCGACAGGGCACGGGATACGCAGTATTTT. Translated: CASSIDRARDTQYF.

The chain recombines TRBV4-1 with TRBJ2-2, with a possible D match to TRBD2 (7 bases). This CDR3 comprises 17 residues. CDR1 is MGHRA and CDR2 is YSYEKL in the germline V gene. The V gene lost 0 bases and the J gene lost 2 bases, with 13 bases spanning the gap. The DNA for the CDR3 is TGCGCCAGCAGCCAAGATAGGGGGAGGGTAAACACCGGGGAGCTGTTTTTT. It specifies CASSQDRGRVNTGELFF.

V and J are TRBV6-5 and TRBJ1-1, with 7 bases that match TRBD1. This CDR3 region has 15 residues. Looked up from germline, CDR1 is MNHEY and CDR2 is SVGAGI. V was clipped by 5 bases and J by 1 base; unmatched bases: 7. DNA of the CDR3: TGTGCCAGCAGTCCCGCGACAGGGCAGAACACTGAAGCTTTCTTT. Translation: CASSPATGQNTEAFF.

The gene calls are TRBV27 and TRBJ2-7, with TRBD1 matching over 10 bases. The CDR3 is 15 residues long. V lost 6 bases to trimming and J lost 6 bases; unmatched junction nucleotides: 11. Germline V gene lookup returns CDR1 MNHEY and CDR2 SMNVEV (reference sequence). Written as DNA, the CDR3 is TGTGCCAGCAGACGGACGGGACAGGGGTTCGGCGAGCAGTACTTC. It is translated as CASRRTGQGFGEQYF.

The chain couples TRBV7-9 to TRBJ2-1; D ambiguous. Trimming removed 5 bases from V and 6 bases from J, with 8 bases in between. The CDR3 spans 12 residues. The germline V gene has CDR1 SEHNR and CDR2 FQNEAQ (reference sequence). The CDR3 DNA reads TGTGCCAGCAGCCCAGATTCCAATGAGCAGTTCTTC. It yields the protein CASSPDSNEQFF. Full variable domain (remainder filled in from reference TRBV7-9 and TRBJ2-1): DTGVSQNPRHKITKRGQNVTFRCDPISEHNRLYWYRQTLGQGPEFLTYFQNEAQLEKSRLLSDRFSAERPKGSFSTLEIQRTEQGDSAMYLCASSPDSNEQFFGPGTRLTVL.

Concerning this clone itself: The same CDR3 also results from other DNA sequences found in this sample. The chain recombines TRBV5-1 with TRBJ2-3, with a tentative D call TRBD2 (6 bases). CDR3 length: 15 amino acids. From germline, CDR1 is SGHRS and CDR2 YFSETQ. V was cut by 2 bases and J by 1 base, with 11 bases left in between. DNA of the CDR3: TGCGCCAGCAGCTTAGAATTAGCGGGCACAGATACGCAGTATTTT. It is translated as CASSLELAGTDTQYF.

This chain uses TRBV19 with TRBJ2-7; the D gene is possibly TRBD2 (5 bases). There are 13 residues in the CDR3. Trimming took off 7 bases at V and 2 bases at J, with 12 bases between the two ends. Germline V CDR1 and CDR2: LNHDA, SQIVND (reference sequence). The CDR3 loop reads CASISGIPYEQYF. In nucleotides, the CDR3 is TGTGCCAGTATATCCGGGATCCCCTACGAGCAGTACTTC.

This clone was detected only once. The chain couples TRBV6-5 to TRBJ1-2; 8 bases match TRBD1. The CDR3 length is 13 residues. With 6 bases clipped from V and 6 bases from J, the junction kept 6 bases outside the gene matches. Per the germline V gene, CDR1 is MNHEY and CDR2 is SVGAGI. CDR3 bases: TGTGCCAGCAGCCGGGACAGGAACAATGGCTACACCTTC. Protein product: CASSRDRNNGYTF.

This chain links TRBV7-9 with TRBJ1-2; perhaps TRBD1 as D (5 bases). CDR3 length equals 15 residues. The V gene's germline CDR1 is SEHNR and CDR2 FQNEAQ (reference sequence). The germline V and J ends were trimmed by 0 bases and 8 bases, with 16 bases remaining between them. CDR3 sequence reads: CASSLAGGQDGGYTF. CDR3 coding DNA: TGTGCCAGCAGCTTAGCCGGGGGTCAGGATGGCGGCTACACCTTC.

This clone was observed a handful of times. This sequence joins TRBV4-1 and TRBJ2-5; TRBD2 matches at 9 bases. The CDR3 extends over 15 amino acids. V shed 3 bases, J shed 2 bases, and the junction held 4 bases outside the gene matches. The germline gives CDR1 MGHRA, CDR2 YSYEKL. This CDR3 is CASSQQLAGQETQYF. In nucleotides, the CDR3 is TGCGCCAGCAGCCAGCAGCTAGCGGGGCAAGAGACCCAGTACTTC.

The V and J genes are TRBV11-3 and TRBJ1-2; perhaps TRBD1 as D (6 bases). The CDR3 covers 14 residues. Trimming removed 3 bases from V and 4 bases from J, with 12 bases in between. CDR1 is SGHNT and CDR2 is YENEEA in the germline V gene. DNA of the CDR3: TGTGCCAGCAGCTTTTCTGGACAGTCCTATGGCTACACCTTC. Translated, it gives CASSFSGQSYGYTF. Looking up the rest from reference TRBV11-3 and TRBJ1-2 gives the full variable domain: EAGVVQSPRYKIIEKKQPVAFWCNPISGHNTLYWYLQNLGQGPELLIRYENEEAVDDSQLPKDRFSAERLKGVDSTLKIQPAELGDSAVYLCASSFSGQSYGYTFGSGTRLTVV.

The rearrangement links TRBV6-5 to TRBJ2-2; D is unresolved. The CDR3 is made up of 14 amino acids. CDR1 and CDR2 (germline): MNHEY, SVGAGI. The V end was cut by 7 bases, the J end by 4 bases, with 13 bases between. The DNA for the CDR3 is TGTGCCAGCACCTTCTCAATTAGCACCGGGGAGCTGTTTTTT. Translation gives CASTFSISTGELFF.

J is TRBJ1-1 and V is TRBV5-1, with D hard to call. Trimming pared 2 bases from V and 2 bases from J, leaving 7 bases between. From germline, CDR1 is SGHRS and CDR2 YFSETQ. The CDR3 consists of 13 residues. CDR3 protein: CASSFETNTEAFF. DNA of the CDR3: TGCGCCAGCAGCTTTGAGACAAACACTGAAGCTTTCTTT.

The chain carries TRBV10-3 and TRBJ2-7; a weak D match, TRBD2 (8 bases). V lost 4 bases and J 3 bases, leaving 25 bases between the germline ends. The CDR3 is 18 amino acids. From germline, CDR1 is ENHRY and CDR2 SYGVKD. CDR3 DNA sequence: TGTGCCATCAGTGGTCCAGGGGACAGCGTCGGGACTAGCTACGAGCAGTACTTC. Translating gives CAISGPGDSVGTSYEQYF.

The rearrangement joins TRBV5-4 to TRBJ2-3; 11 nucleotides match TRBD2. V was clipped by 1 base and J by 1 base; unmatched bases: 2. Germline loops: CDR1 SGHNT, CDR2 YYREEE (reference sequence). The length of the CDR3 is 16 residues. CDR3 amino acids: CASSLRGLAGTDTQYF. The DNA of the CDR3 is TGTGCCAGCAGCTTGAGGGGACTAGCGGGCACAGATACGCAGTATTTT.

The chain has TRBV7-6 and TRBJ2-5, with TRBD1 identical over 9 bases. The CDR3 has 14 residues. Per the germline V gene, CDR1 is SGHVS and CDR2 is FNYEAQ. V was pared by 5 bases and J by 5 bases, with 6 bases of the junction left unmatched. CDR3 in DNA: TGTGCCAGCAGCACCGGGACAGGGTTGGAGACCCAGTACTTC. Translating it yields CASSTGTGLETQYF.

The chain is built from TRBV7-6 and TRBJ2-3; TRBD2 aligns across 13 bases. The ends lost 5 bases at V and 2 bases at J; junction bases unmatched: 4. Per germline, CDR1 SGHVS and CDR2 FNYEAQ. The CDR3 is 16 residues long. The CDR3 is CASSLGTSGITDTQYF. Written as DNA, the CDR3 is TGTGCCAGCAGCCTTGGGACTAGCGGGATCACAGATACGCAGTATTTT.